A single sample gave rise to the 29 T cell receptor beta chains below, sequenced in a study of regulatory T cells in long-lasting Graves disease. TCR beta libraries were built with iRepertoire HTBI primers and Arm-PCR of CDR3 regions. Each CDR3 protein gets one entry after TCRdb re-called the multiplex PCR reads with MiXCR. The sample shows over 200,000 distinct CDR3 sequences, around 18% of them seen only once. Time point of the sample: newly diagnosed GD, antithyroid drugs for less than 3 months. PBMC RNA was the source of the TCR library. The sample was peripheral blood mononuclear cells (PBMCs), taken at new diagnosis, from a patient treated with antithyroid drugs. These receptors were taken from a female donor with Graves disease.

The CDR3 spells CASSLVPGWSGANVLTF. The CDR3 DNA reads as TGCGCCAGCAGCTTGGTTCCGGGTTGGTCTGGGGCCAACGTCCTGACTTTC. This chain connects TRBV5-1 to TRBJ2-6, with unresolved D. Trimming stripped 0 bases from V and 1 base from J, with 11 bases between. The CDR3 covers 17 residues. CDR1 and CDR2 (germline): SGHRS, YFSETQ.

This clonotype was counted ten times or more. J is TRBJ1-2 and V is TRBV7-6; 8 bases are a match to TRBD1. The ends lost 5 bases at V and 4 bases at J; junction bases unmatched: 9. The length of the CDR3 is 15 residues. Per the germline V gene, CDR1 is SGHVS and CDR2 is FNYEAQ. The CDR3 loop reads CASSARQGMLYGYTF. CDR3 sequence (DNA): TGTGCCAGCAGCGCACGACAGGGGATGCTCTATGGCTACACCTTC.

In its sample, this clonotype was seen many times. J is TRBJ1-3 and V is TRBV28, with TRBD1 as a possible D gene (6 bases). V lost 2 bases and J lost 1, with 9 bases in between. Germline loops: CDR1 MDHEN, CDR2 SYDVKM. This CDR3 has 15 amino acids. This CDR3 is CASSLGGASGNTIYF. The CDR3, as DNA: TGTGCCAGCAGTTTAGGGGGGGCGTCTGGAAACACCATATATTTT.

This clonotype was seen repeatedly, ten times or more. The chain combines TRBV19 with TRBJ2-4, with D tentatively TRBD1 or TRBD2 (5 bases each). Germline V gives CDR1 LNHDA, CDR2 SQIVND (reference sequence). V was pared by 0 bases and J by 1 base, with 16 bases between. The CDR3 has 18 amino acids. The CDR3 sequence: CASSIEGVRGAAKNIQYF. CDR3 DNA: TGTGCCAGTAGTATAGAGGGGGTTAGGGGAGCGGCCAAAAACATTCAGTACTTC.

The table lists this clonotype with many counts. The chain employs TRBV24-1 and TRBJ2-1, with TRBD2 matching over 11 bases. Germline V gives CDR1 KGHDR, CDR2 SFDVKD. The trim removed 3 bases at V and 7 bases at J, leaving 10 bases unmatched. This CDR3 contains 17 residues. In DNA form, the CDR3 reads TGTGCCACCAGTGATCCTAACCTAGCGGGAGGTGGGAATGAGCAGTTCTTC. Protein sequence: CATSDPNLAGGGNEQFF.

This clonotype was observed many times. This rearrangement joins TRBV5-1 to TRBJ2-7, with D tentatively TRBD2 (6 bases). CDR1 and CDR2 (germline): SGHRS, YFSETQ. This CDR3 contains 12 residues. The CDR3 is CTKGRGTYEQYF. CDR3 DNA: TGCACCAAGGGGCGGGGTACGTACGAGCAGTACTTC.

This chain joins TRBV3-1 and TRBJ1-2, with 11 bases lining up with TRBD1. The trim removed 2 bases at V and 7 bases at J, leaving 6 bases unmatched. The CDR3 totals 15 residues. Germline lookup yields CDR1 LGHDT and CDR2 YNNKEL (reference sequence). CDR3 sequence reads: CASSQRTGGISGYTF. As DNA, the CDR3 is TGTGCCAGCAGCCAACGGACAGGGGGCATAAGTGGCTACACCTTC.

This chain uses TRBV7-2 with TRBJ2-3; TRBD2 agrees at 8 bases. J lost 4 bases, V lost 4 bases, and 7 bases had no gene match. CDR1 and CDR2 (germline): SGHTA, FQGNSA. The CDR3 extends over 15 amino acids. The CDR3 coding sequence is TGTGCCAGCAGCTCCCTTAGCGGGGTGGCAGATACGCAGTATTTT. Its translation is CASSSLSGVADTQYF. Supplemented by reference TRBV7-2 and TRBJ2-3, the full variable domain reads GAGVSQSPSNKVTEKGKDVELRCDPISGHTALYWYRQSLGQGLEFLIYFQGNSAPDKSGLPSDRFSAERTGGSVSTLTIQRTQQEDSAVYLCASSSLSGVADTQYFGPGTRLTVL.

This clonotype was counted many times. The chain's CDR3 is CASSERVYRQNSPLHF. The CDR3 DNA sequence: TGTGCCAGCAGTGAAAGAGTGTACCGACAGAATTCACCCCTCCACTTT. The V and J genes are TRBV2 and TRBJ1-6; TRBD1 is a possible D gene (5 bases). Between the trimmed V and J ends, which lost 2 bases and 7 bases, there was a span of 15 bases. Looked up from germline, CDR1 is SNHLY and CDR2 is FYNNEI. The CDR3 is made up of 16 amino acids.

The rearrangement links TRBV20-1 to TRBJ2-2; 7 nucleotides match TRBD1. V trimming: 1 base; J trimming: 0 bases; junction bases outside the gene matches: 11. CDR3 length: 18 residues. The germline gives CDR1 DFQATT, CDR2 SNEGSKA (reference sequence). The CDR3: CSARAPRSGTANTGELFF. In DNA form, the CDR3 reads TGCAGTGCTAGAGCCCCAAGATCCGGGACAGCGAACACCGGGGAGCTGTTTTTT.

This chain connects TRBV6-5 to TRBJ2-7; 10 bases match TRBD2. This CDR3 comprises 15 residues. Germline lookup yields CDR1 MNHEY and CDR2 SVGAGI. V was clipped by 2 bases and J by 5 bases; unmatched bases: 6. CDR3 amino acids: CASSYRPSGSNEQYF. Here the CDR3 DNA reads TGTGCCAGCAGTTACAGGCCTAGCGGGAGTAACGAGCAGTACTTC.

This clonotype occurred a few times. The genes are TRBV5-1 and TRBJ2-7; 10 nucleotides align to TRBD2. CDR1 SGHRS and CDR2 YFSETQ come from the germline V gene. The CDR3 is made up of 16 amino acids. V gave up 0 bases and J gave up 0 bases; unmatched junction bases: 3. CDR3 region: CASSLVSSGSSYEQYF. The CDR3 nucleotides read TGCGCCAGCAGCTTGGTGTCTAGCGGGAGCTCCTACGAGCAGTACTTC.

There are many counts of this clonotype. The CDR3, as DNA: TGTGCCAGCAAGGTTGGTGTGGCAGATACGCAGTATTTT. Translating it yields CASKVGVADTQYF. The chain combines TRBV6-1 with TRBJ2-3; no definite D call. Germline CDR1 and CDR2: MNHNS and SASEGT. The ends were cut back, 7 bases at V and 4 bases at J, with 12 bases in the middle. The CDR3 covers 13 residues.

The chain couples TRBV11-2 to TRBJ1-6, with D maybe TRBD1 (6 bases). Germline CDR1 reads SGHAT; CDR2 reads FQNNGV. Trimming left V 3 bases short and J 3 bases short, with 18 bases between. The CDR3 runs to 18 residues. As DNA, the CDR3 is TGTGCCAGCAGCTTTAGACAGGACAGCCAACTCTATAATTCACCCCTCCACTTT. This sequence encodes CASSFRQDSQLYNSPLHF.

The chain carries TRBV12-3 or TRBV12-4 and TRBJ2-2; 7 nucleotides agree with TRBD2. Trimming removed 5 bases from V and 5 bases from J; junction bases left unmatched: 8. The CDR3 is 15 amino acids. CDR3 sequence: CASSTKDGGTGELFF. The CDR3 DNA follows: TGTGCCAGCAGTACGAAAGACGGGGGGACCGGGGAGCTGTTTTTT.

This clonotype was seen repeatedly, ten times or more. The chain is built from TRBV20-1 and TRBJ2-1; D unresolved. The CDR3 is 10 amino acids. V lost 2 bases and J lost 10, with 6 bases in between. The germline V gene encodes CDR1 DFQATT and CDR2 SNEGSKA (reference sequence). The CDR3 coding sequence is TGCAGTGCTAGAATGGAAGAGCAGTTCTTC. Translation: CSARMEEQFF.

This clonotype was seen repeatedly, ten times or more. V and J are TRBV28 and TRBJ1-3; 10 nucleotides line up with TRBD1. V shed 8 bases and J 10 bases; nucleotides not matched to a gene: 8. Germline lookup yields CDR1 MDHEN and CDR2 SYDVKM. CDR3 length equals 13 residues. In DNA, the CDR3 is TGTGCCAGCGAGACAGGGGGCGGACGAACCATATATTTT. Its protein product is CASETGGGRTIYF.

This clonotype showed up many times. V and J are TRBV4-3 and TRBJ1-2; no clear D. The V and J ends lost 4 bases and 8 bases respectively, with 17 bases between them. This CDR3 is built from 14 residues. CDR1 LGHNA and CDR2 YSLEER come from the germline V gene. CDR3 coding DNA: TGCGCCAGCAGCCCTATAAGGTCCCTCCCGGGCTACACCTTC. Translating it yields CASSPIRSLPGYTF.

This clonotype was observed at least ten times. The chain uses TRBV11-2 and TRBJ1-1; tentatively, D is TRBD1 (5 bases). V lost 5 bases and J 2 bases, leaving 12 bases between the germline ends. The V gene's germline CDR1 is SGHAT and CDR2 FQNNGV. The CDR3 loop spans 14 amino acids. This chain's CDR3 is CASSRGQGNTEAFF. The DNA for the CDR3 is TGTGCCAGCAGCCGCGGGCAGGGTAACACTGAAGCTTTCTTT.

This clonotype was recorded a few times. The conserved phenylalanine or tryptophan normally closing the CDR3 is absent here, so this likely arose from a read error. This chain connects TRBV10-3 to TRBJ1-3; D unclear. Between the trimmed V and J ends, which lost 10 bases and 8 bases, there was a span of 18 bases. CDR3 size: 13 residues. Germline CDR1 is ENHRY and CDR2 is SYGVKD. This CDR3 is CATQGGSRDTIYL. As DNA, the CDR3 is TGTGCCACACAAGGAGGTTCAAGAGACACCATATATCTT.

Comment on this clonotype: Possible read error: a much larger clone is one base away. The DNA of the CDR3 is TGTGCCAGCACCCTACGCCCGGGGACACCGCCGCGAGAGACCCAGTACTTC. Encoded protein: CASTLRPGTPPRETQYF. The chain has TRBV7-9 and TRBJ2-5; perhaps TRBD1 as D (6 bases). Trimming shortened V by 7 bases and J by 4 bases, and 25 bases separated the two germline ends. Germline CDR1 reads SEHNR; CDR2 reads FQNEAQ (reference sequence). The CDR3 sequence is 17 residues long. Variable domain in full (rest from reference TRBV7-9 and TRBJ2-5): DTGVSQNPRHKITKRGQNVTFRCDPISEHNRLYWYRQTLGQGPEFLTYFQNEAQLEKSRLLSDRFSAERPKGSFSTLEIQRTEQGDSAMYLCASTLRPGTPPRETQYFGPGTRLLVL.

Ten or more counts support this clonotype. This chain connects TRBV20-1 to TRBJ2-7; 14 nucleotides agree with TRBD2. This CDR3 spans 16 amino acids. The ends lost 5 bases at V and 4 bases at J; junction bases unmatched: 10. Germline CDR1 and CDR2: DFQATT and SNEGSKA (reference sequence). CDR3 DNA sequence: TGCAGTGCTCAAGAGACTAGCGGGAGGGCCAGTTACGAGCAGTACTTC. This translates into CSAQETSGRASYEQYF.

There are many counts of this clonotype. The chain combines TRBV28 with TRBJ2-6, with no clear D. CDR1 is MDHEN, CDR2 SYDVKM, per germline. The CDR3 contains 15 residues. Deletions cut 4 bases from V and 4 bases from J, with 11 bases between. CDR3: CASSSPGAGANVLTF. CDR3 sequence (DNA): TGTGCCAGCAGTTCGCCGGGCGCCGGGGCCAACGTCCTGACTTTC.

Only a few counts were recorded for this clonotype. This could be a read error, since a much larger clone is one nucleotide away. CDR3 sequence reads: CATMKPTWFSYERYF. Written as DNA, the CDR3 is TGTGCCACCATGAAGCCAACGTGGTTCTCCTACGAGCGGTACTTC. The rearrangement links TRBV28 to TRBJ2-7; D is unclear. CDR1 is MDHEN and CDR2 is SYDVKM in the germline V gene. The CDR3 is 15 residues long.

This clonotype has a count of ten or more. The chain joins TRBV9 to TRBJ1-1, with a tentative D call TRBD1 (6 bases). CDR1 SGDLS and CDR2 YYNGEE come from the germline V gene. V gave up 4 bases and J gave up 6 bases, with 19 bases separating them. The CDR3 extends over 15 amino acids. CDR3 protein: CASSIYPTGLAEAFF. CDR3 nucleotide sequence: TGTGCCAGCAGCATCTACCCTACAGGGTTGGCTGAAGCTTTCTTT.

This clonotype occurred many times. CDR3 region: CASSLARVGEKLFF. The CDR3 DNA reads TGTGCCAGCAGCTTAGCCAGGGTCGGTGAAAAACTGTTTTTT. The chain employs TRBV11-2 and TRBJ1-4; perhaps TRBD1 as D (5 bases). CDR1 SGHAT and CDR2 FQNNGV come from the germline V gene. This CDR3 comprises 14 residues. The V end lost 1 base, the J end lost 7 bases, and 10 bases lay between the germline ends.

This clonotype was picked up many times. The V and J genes are TRBV6-5 and TRBJ1-3; D remains unclear. The germline CDR1 and CDR2 sequences are MNHEY and SVGAGI. This CDR3 comprises 14 residues. The V end was cut by 4 bases, the J end by 0 bases, with 7 bases between. The CDR3 nucleotides read TGTGCCAGCAGTTTAGGTCGCTCTGGAAACACCATATATTTT. Translated, it gives CASSLGRSGNTIYF.

A word on this clonotype: A far larger clone is only one base removed, so a read error is likely. This chain uses TRBV6-9 with TRBJ2-7, with 9 positions matching TRBD2. CDR3 length: 16 residues. Germline CDR1 reads MNHGY; CDR2 reads SVAAGI. The CDR3 loop is CASSESVLAGTYEQYF. DNA of the CDR3: TGCGCCAGCAGTGAGTCAGTACTAGCGGGTACCTACGAGCAGTACTTC.

The table lists this clonotype with many counts. The chain is built from TRBV30 and TRBJ1-2; D is uncertain. This CDR3 has 12 residues. Trimming left V 2 bases short and J 7 bases short, with 11 bases between. Looked up from germline, CDR1 is GTSNPN and CDR2 is SVGIG (reference sequence). The CDR3 region is CAWSSTVIGYTF. The CDR3 nucleotides are TGTGCCTGGAGTTCTACTGTAATTGGCTACACCTTC.